The 14 T cell receptor beta chains below come from one sample, sequenced in a study of graft-versus-host responses after intestinal transplantation. Profiled with immunoSEQ multiplex PCR; TCRdb holds only in-frame clones, not every one. Of 60,000 to 80,000 clones listed, less than 95% are singletons. These receptors have no identified antigens. The material sequenced was unstimulated CD8+ T cells sorted from spleen or lymph node cells, taken before intestinal transplant. Every receptor here comes from a human donor who received an intestinal transplant.

The chain carries TRBV6-6 and TRBJ2-2, with TRBD1 identical over 8 bases. This CDR3 is 15 amino acids long. Unmatched junction bases numbered 10, after V lost 6 bases and J lost 7 bases. In germline, CDR1 is MNHNY, CDR2 SVGAGI (reference sequence). The CDR3 nucleotides read TGTGCCAGCAGCCTTGGACAGGGCACTTACGGGGAGCTGTTTTTT. It is translated as CASSLGQGTYGELFF.

The chain joins TRBV11-2 to TRBJ2-1, with 9 bases matching TRBD2. The V gene end was trimmed by 5 bases and the J gene end by 6 bases; junction bases not matched to a gene: 5. The CDR3 has 14 residues. CDR1 and CDR2 from the germline V gene are SGHAT and FQNNGV. CDR3 DNA sequence: TGTGCCAGCAGCACGGGACTAGCCAGCAATGAGCAGTTCTTC. Its translation: CASSTGLASNEQFF.

The rearrangement uses TRBV11-2 and TRBJ2-7, with no clear D. CDR3 size: 12 residues. Deletions cut 3 bases from V and 6 bases from J, with 9 bases between. Germline values: CDR1 SGHAT, CDR2 FQNNGV. The chain's CDR3 is CASSFGWAEQYF. CDR3 sequence (DNA): TGTGCCAGCAGCTTCGGTTGGGCCGAGCAGTACTTC.

The chain couples TRBV7-9 to TRBJ2-1; unclear D gene. CDR3 size: 12 residues. The V and J ends lost 10 bases and 10 bases respectively, with 17 bases between them. Germline CDR1 reads SEHNR; CDR2 reads FQNEAQ (reference sequence). CDR3 coding DNA: TGTGCCACCATTGATAGCCCCAGCGAGCAGTTCTTC. This translates into CATIDSPSEQFF.

The rearrangement links TRBV7-6 to TRBJ2-7; tentatively, D is TRBD2 (6 bases). CDR1 is SGHVS and CDR2 is FNYEAQ in the germline V gene. Between the trimmed V and J ends, which lost 6 bases and 4 bases, there was a span of 16 bases. The CDR3 sequence is 14 residues long. The CDR3 here is CASSSGSREYEQYF. The CDR3 DNA is TGTGCCAGCAGTTCCGGGAGCAGAGAATACGAGCAGTACTTC.

This rearrangement joins TRBV9 to TRBJ2-1; the match to TRBD2 covers 11 bases. Germline assignment: CDR1 SGDLS and CDR2 YYNGEE. The CDR3 length is 16 residues. Unmatched junction bases numbered 5, after V lost 0 bases and J lost 6 bases. The DNA for the CDR3 is TGTGCCAGCAGCGTAGGGTCCGGGACTAGCGGCAATGAGCAGTTCTTC. Translation: CASSVGSGTSGNEQFF. The whole variable domain, remainder taken from reference TRBV9 and TRBJ2-1, is DSGVTQTPKHLITATGQRVTLRCSPRSGDLSVYWYQQSLDQGLQFLIQYYNGEERAKGNILERFSAQQFPDLHSELNLSSLELGDSALYFCASSVGSGTSGNEQFFGPGTRLTVL.

This chain uses TRBV5-6 with TRBJ1-2; tentatively, D is TRBD1 (5 bases). V dropped 2 bases and J dropped 2 bases, with 16 bases sitting between them. The CDR3 spans 16 residues. CDR1 SGHDT and CDR2 YYEEEE come from the germline V gene. The CDR3 DNA sequence: TGTGCCAGCAGCTTAGGGGTACGTAGGCTAAACTATGGCTACACCTTC. Amino acids: CASSLGVRRLNYGYTF.

The CDR3 here is CASSKGGTGTDTQYF. CDR3 DNA sequence: TGTGCCAGCAGCAAAGGGGGGACAGGGACAGATACGCAGTATTTT. The chain is built from TRBV9 and TRBJ2-3; 9 nucleotides match TRBD1. The CDR3 has 15 amino acids. The V and J ends lost 4 bases and 3 bases, in that order; junction bases with no gene match: 6. Per the germline V gene, CDR1 is SGDLS and CDR2 is YYNGEE.

The V and J genes are TRBV6-6 and TRBJ2-5; 9 nucleotides line up with TRBD1. The CDR3 is made up of 14 amino acids. Germline assignment: CDR1 MNHNY and CDR2 SVGAGI (reference sequence). With 5 bases clipped from V and 5 bases from J, the junction kept 6 bases outside the gene matches. CDR3 sequence reads: CASSTGTGSETQYF. For the CDR3, the DNA is TGTGCCAGCAGTACCGGGACAGGGTCGGAGACCCAGTACTTC.

On this clone: Within the sample, other DNA sequences also encode this same CDR3. The V call is TRBV6-5, the J call TRBJ2-3, with 12 nucleotides matching TRBD2. This CDR3 region has 15 residues. V shed 4 bases and J 6 bases; nucleotides not matched to a gene: 5. The germline V gene has CDR1 MNHEY and CDR2 SVGAGI. Here the CDR3 reads CASSWTSGATDTQYF. For the CDR3, the DNA is TGTGCCAGCAGTTGGACTAGCGGGGCTACGGATACGCAGTATTTT.

J is TRBJ2-1 and V is TRBV9, with 13 bases fitting TRBD2. The trim removed 4 bases at V and 4 bases at J, leaving 11 bases unmatched. The CDR3 is made up of 18 amino acids. Germline values: CDR1 SGDLS, CDR2 YYNGEE. In DNA form, the CDR3 reads TGTGCCAGCAGCCCCCGGACTAGCGGGGGATCAACGTACAATGAGCAGTTCTTC. Residues: CASSPRTSGGSTYNEQFF.

In DNA form, the CDR3 reads TGTGCCAGCACCCCCCCTGGCACAGATACGCAGTATTTT. It is translated as CASTPPGTDTQYF. The rearrangement links TRBV7-8 to TRBJ2-3; D is undetermined. CDR1 is SGHVS, CDR2 FQNEAQ, per germline. V gave up 7 bases and J gave up 1 base, with 9 bases separating them. The CDR3 consists of 13 residues.

The rearrangement joins TRBV5-6 to TRBJ2-3, with a possible D match to TRBD2 (6 bases). CDR1 and CDR2 from the germline V gene are SGHDT and YYEEEE. The length of the CDR3 is 17 residues. With 6 bases removed from V and 1 base from J, the gap between germline ends came to 21 bases. In DNA, the CDR3 is TGTGCCAGCACCACGTGGAGGGTCGACCCTCGCACAGATACGCAGTATTTT. Protein: CASTTWRVDPRTDTQYF.

This chain joins TRBV6-5 and TRBJ2-1, with TRBD1 identical over 8 bases. The CDR3 is made up of 14 amino acids. Germline CDR1 is MNHEY and CDR2 is SVGAGI. V lost 2 bases to trimming and J lost 8 bases; unmatched junction nucleotides: 5. The CDR3: CASSYQGARDEQFF. The CDR3 nucleotides read TGTGCCAGCAGTTACCAGGGGGCGCGTGATGAGCAGTTCTTC.